Shown below are 2 T cell receptor beta chains from a single sample sequenced in a study of blood T cell repertoires in COVID-19. The data were produced by immunoSEQ multiplex PCR, yet TCRdb's version contains in-frame clones alone and is incomplete. The sample lists nearly 80,000 clones, 80% to 85% seen once, with roughly 3.5% in the top ten. The source material was peripheral blood. All receptors come from a man in his fifties or sixties with acute or convalescent COVID-19.

The CDR3 loop is CASSQGALASDTQYF. Written as DNA, the CDR3 is TGTGCCAGCAGCCAAGGGGCCCTAGCAAGTGATACGCAGTATTTT. V is TRBV3-1 (or the pseudogene TRBV3-2) and J is TRBJ2-3; tentative D call: TRBD2 (5 bases). Trimming took 1 base from V and 6 from J, leaving 14 bases between them. The CDR3 sequence is 15 residues long. Germline-derived CDR1 and CDR2 are LGHDT and YNNKEL (reference sequence).

This clone was seen just once. The V call is TRBV28, the J call TRBJ1-6; D is possibly TRBD1 (5 bases). Germline V gene data show CDR1 as MDHEN and CDR2 as SYDVKM. The V and J ends lost 6 bases and 7 bases respectively, with 19 bases between them. There are 16 residues in the CDR3. The CDR3 DNA is TGTGCCAGCAGCGAGTGGGGGGAGGGGTCGAATTCACCCCTCCACTTT. As protein: CASSEWGEGSNSPLHF.